A selection of T cell receptor beta chains follows, all from one sample in a study of blood T cell repertoires in COVID-19. The protocol was immunoSEQ multiplex PCR, while the TCRdb copy is restricted to in-frame clones and leaves out a portion. The profile shows about 75,000 clones, approximately 90% of them singletons. Sequenced material: peripheral blood. Source of these receptors: a human donor in a cohort sampled during active COVID-19. CDR3s leave out the opening cysteine and the closing phenylalanine or tryptophan.

J: TRBJ2-7
V: TRBV2
CDR3: ASSVGRGVSGSSYEQY

J: TRBJ2-2
V: TRBV28
CDR3: ASSFAGGPFTGELF

J: TRBJ2-1
V: TRBV9
CDR3: ASSVGGSGGHEQF

J: TRBJ2-3
V: TRBV28
CDR3: AGPDRVGNTDTQY

J: TRBJ2-1
V: TRBV2
CDR3: ASSVGWQREQF

J: TRBJ2-5
V: TRBV5-6
CDR3: ASSLGTRQETQY

J: TRBJ2-7
V: TRBV27
CDR3: ASSTRLAGVTSYEQY

J: TRBJ2-7
V: TRBV5-4
CDR3: ASSLAVNYEQY

J: TRBJ1-4
V: TRBV9
CDR3: ANGVEPQGGVELF

J: TRBJ2-5
V: TRBV27
CDR3: ASSPSGQGFGQETQY

J: TRBJ1-1
V: TRBV7-8
CDR3: ASSLDGEVTEAF

J: TRBJ1-5
V: TRBV2
CDR3: ASSPQTGRNQPQH

J: TRBJ1-2
V: TRBV19
CDR3: ASSFGQEGNYGYT

J: TRBJ1-5
V: TRBV6-5
CDR3: ASRAGTGWNQPQH

J: TRBJ1-5
V: TRBV19
CDR3: ASSIRGYQPQH

J: TRBJ1-1
V: TRBV3-1/TRBV3-2
CDR3: ASSQVQNTEAF

J: TRBJ2-7
V: TRBV19
CDR3: ASSLTGGIYEQY

J: TRBJ2-1
V: TRBV27
CDR3: ASSLTSGGNGQF

J: TRBJ2-1
V: TRBV5-1
CDR3: ASSLAGNYNEQF

J: TRBJ2-7
V: TRBV5-4
CDR3: ASSEEAGGFSYEQY

J: TRBJ2-1
V: TRBV9
CDR3: ASSVGLAGGLLKKDEQF

J: TRBJ2-3
V: TRBV2
CDR3: ASGSRASGTDTQY

J: TRBJ2-4
V: TRBV5-1
CDR3: ASSFSGGAAKNIQY

J: TRBJ2-1
V: TRBV27
CDR3: ASSLSSGGGPNSYNEQF

J: TRBJ2-5
V: TRBV5-4
CDR3: ASGLTGPQETQY

J: TRBJ2-1
V: TRBV5-8
CDR3: ASSSILADLYNEQF

J: TRBJ2-7
V: TRBV11-2
CDR3: ASSSYGQSYEQY

J: TRBJ1-2
V: TRBV3-1/TRBV3-2
CDR3: ASSPKDRFYGYT

J: TRBJ2-3
V: TRBV5-1
CDR3: ASSSGLSTDTQY

J: TRBJ2-1
V: TRBV7-2
CDR3: ASSLDPGPYNEQF

J: TRBJ2-5
V: TRBV3-1/TRBV3-2
CDR3: ASSPGLAGYQETQY

J: TRBJ2-1
V: TRBV5-1
CDR3: ASGAEAYYNEQF

J: TRBJ2-5
V: TRBV19
CDR3: ASSIGLAWAQETQY

J: TRBJ2-5
V: TRBV2
CDR3: ASSGGLARGYQETQY

J: TRBJ1-4
V: TRBV4-2
CDR3: ASSQDSGDEKLF

J: TRBJ2-1
V: TRBV29-1
CDR3: SVVPGLAGGPSSSYNEQF

J: TRBJ2-5
V: TRBV11-2
CDR3: ASSPSLAGLKETQY

J: TRBJ1-4
V: TRBV7-9
CDR3: ASSLSAGAEKLF

J: TRBJ2-1
V: TRBV28
CDR3: ASSSNPGTSPYNEQF

J: TRBJ2-1
V: TRBV18
CDR3: ASSPPSGSKNEQF

J: TRBJ2-5
V: TRBV5-1
CDR3: ASSSTGGDETQY